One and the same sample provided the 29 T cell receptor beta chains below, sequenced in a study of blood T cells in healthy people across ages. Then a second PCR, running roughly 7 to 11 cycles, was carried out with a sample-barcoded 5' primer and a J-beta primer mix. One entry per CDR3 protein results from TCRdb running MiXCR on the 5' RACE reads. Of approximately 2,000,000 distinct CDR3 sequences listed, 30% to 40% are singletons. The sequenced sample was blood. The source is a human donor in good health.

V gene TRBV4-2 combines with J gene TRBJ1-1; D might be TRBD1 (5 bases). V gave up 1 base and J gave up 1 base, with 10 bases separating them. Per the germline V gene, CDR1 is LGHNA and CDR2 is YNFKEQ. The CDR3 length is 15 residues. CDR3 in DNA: TGTGCCAGCAGCCAAGGGTTGGGGGGGAACACTGAAGCTTTCTTT. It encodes CASSQGLGGNTEAFF.

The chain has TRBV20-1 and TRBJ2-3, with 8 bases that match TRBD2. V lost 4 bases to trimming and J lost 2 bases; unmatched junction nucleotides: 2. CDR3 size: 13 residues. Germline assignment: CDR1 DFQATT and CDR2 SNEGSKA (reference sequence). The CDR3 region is CSATAGVTDTQYF. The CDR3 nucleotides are TGCAGTGCTACAGCGGGGGTCACAGATACGCAGTATTTT.

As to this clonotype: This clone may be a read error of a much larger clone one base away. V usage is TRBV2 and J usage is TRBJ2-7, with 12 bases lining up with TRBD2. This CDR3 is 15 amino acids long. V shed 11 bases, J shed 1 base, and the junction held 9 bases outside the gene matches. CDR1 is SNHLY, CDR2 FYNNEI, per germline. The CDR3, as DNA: TGTGCCGACAGGGGACTAGCGGGCCCATCCTACGAGCAGTACTTC. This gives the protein CADRGLAGPSYEQYF.

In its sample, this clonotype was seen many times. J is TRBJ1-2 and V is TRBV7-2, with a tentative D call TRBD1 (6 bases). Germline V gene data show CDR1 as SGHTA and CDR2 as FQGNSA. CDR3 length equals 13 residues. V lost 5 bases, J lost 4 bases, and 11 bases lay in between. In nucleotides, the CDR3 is TGTGCCAGCAGCCAAGGACAGATCTATGGCTACACCTTC. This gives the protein CASSQGQIYGYTF.

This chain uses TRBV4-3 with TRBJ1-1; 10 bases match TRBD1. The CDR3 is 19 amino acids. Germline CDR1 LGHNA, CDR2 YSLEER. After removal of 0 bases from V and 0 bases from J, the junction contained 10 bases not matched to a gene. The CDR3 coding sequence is TGCGCCAGCAGCCAAGATTTCGGGACAGGGGCTTTAATGAACACTGAAGCTTTCTTT. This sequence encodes CASSQDFGTGALMNTEAFF.

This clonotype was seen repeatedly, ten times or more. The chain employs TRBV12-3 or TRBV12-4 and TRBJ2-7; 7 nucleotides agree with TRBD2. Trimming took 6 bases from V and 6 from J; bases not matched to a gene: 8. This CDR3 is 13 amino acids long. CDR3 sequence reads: CASSLTRGSEQYF. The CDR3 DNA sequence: TGTGCCAGCAGCCTCACTCGCGGGAGCGAGCAGTACTTC.

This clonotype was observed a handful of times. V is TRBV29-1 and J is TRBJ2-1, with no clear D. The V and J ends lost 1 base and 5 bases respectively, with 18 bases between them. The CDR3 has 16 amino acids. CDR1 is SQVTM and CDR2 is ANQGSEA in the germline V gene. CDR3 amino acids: CSVEGTYTQDHNEQFF. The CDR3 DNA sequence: TGCAGCGTTGAAGGGACCTACACCCAAGATCACAATGAGCAGTTCTTC.

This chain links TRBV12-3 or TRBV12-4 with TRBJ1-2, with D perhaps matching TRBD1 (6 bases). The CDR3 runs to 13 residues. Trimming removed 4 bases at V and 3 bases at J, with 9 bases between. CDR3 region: CASSWQGYYGYTF. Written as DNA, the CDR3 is TGTGCCAGCAGTTGGCAGGGGTACTATGGCTACACCTTC.

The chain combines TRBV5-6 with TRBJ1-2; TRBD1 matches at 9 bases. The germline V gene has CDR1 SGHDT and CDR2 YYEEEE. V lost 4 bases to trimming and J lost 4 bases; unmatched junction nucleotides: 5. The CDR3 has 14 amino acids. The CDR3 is CASSTRDRAYGYTF. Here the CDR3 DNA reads TGTGCCAGCAGCACCCGGGACAGGGCCTATGGCTACACCTTC. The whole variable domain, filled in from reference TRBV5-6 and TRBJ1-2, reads DAGVTQSPTHLIKTRGQQVTLRCSPKSGHDTVSWYQQALGQGPQFIFQYYEEEERQRGNFPDRFSGHQFPNYSSELNVNALLLGDSALYLCASSTRDRAYGYTFGSGTRLTVV.

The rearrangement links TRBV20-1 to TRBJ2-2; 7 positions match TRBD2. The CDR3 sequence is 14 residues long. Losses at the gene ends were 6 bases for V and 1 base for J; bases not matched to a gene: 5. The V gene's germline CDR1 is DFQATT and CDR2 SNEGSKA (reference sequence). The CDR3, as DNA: TGCAGTGCCGCGAGCGGGGAGAACACCGGGGAGCTGTTTTTT. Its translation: CSAASGENTGELFF.

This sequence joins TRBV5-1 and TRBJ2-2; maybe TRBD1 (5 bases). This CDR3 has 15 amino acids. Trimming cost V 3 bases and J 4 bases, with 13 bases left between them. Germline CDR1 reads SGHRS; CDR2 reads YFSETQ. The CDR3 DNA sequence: TGCGCCAGCAGCTCTCAGGGTCTTGGCACCGGGGAGCTGTTTTTT. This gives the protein CASSSQGLGTGELFF.

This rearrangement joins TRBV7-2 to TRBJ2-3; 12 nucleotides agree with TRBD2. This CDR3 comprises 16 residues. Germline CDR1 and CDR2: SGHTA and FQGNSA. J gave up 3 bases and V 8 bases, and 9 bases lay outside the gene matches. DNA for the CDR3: TGTGCCAGCTTACTAGGGCTAGCGGGGGGGACAGATACGCAGTATTTT. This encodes CASLLGLAGGTDTQYF.

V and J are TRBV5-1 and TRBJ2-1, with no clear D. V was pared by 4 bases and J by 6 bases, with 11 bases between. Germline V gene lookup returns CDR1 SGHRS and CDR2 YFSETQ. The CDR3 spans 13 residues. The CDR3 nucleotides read TGCGCCAGCAGCGGTTTAACCAGCAATGAGCAGTTCTTC. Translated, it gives CASSGLTSNEQFF.

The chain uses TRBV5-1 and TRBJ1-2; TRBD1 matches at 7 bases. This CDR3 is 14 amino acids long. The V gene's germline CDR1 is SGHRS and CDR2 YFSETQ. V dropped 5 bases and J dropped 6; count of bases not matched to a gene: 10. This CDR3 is CASSGSGTADGYTF. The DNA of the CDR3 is TGCGCCAGCAGTGGAAGTGGGACAGCAGATGGCTACACCTTC.

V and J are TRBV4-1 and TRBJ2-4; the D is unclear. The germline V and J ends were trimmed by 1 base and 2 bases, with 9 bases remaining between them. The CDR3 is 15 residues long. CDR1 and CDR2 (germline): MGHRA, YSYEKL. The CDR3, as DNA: TGCGCCAGCAGCCAAGTCCACCCAACCAAAAACATTCAGTACTTC. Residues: CASSQVHPTKNIQYF.

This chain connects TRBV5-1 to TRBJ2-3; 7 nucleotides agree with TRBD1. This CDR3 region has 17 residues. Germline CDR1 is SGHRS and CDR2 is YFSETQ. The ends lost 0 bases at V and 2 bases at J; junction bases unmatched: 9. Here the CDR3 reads CASSLGAVGTATDTQYF. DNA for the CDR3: TGCGCCAGCAGCTTGGGAGCAGTAGGGACAGCCACAGATACGCAGTATTTT.

CDR3 nucleotide sequence: TGTGCCAGCAGTCCCTCTACAGGGGGCCCCGATGGCTACACCTTC. This translates into CASSPSTGGPDGYTF. The rearrangement links TRBV28 to TRBJ1-2; 9 positions agree with TRBD1. The CDR3 contains 15 residues. J was trimmed by 6 bases and V by 5 bases; bases with no gene match: 10. The V gene's germline CDR1 is MDHEN and CDR2 SYDVKM.

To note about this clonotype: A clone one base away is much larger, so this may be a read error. CDR3 region: CASSAGGQGNEKLFF. DNA for the CDR3: TGCGCCAGCAGTGCCGGCGGACAGGGTAATGAAAAACTGTTTTTT. V usage is TRBV5-1 and J usage is TRBJ1-4; 8 nucleotides align to TRBD1. Trimming at V came to 5 bases and at J to 4 bases, leaving 7 bases not matched to a gene. The CDR3 covers 15 residues. The germline gives CDR1 SGHRS, CDR2 YFSETQ.

Here the CDR3 DNA reads TGCAGTGCTAGAGTGCGGGACGGGGGAAATGAGCAGTTCTTC. It specifies CSARVRDGGNEQFF. The chain has TRBV20-1 and TRBJ2-1; D may be TRBD2 (6 bases). The CDR3 length is 14 residues. Germline V gives CDR1 DFQATT, CDR2 SNEGSKA (reference sequence). Trimming took 1 base from V and 7 from J, leaving 14 bases between them.

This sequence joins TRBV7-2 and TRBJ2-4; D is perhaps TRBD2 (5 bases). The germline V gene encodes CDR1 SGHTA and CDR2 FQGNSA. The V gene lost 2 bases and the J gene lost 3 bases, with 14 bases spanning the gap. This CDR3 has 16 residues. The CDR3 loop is CASSLRRTSSKNIQYF. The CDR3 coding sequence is TGTGCCAGCAGCTTAAGGAGGACCTCGAGCAAAAACATTCAGTACTTC.

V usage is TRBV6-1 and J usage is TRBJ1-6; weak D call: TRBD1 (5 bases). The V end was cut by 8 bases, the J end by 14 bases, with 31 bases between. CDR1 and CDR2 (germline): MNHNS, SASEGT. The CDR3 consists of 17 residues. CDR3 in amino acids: CASSPTSAGPTAGALHF. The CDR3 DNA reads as TGTGCCAGCTCTCCTACCTCGGCAGGGCCGACTGCGGGGGCCCTCCACTTT.

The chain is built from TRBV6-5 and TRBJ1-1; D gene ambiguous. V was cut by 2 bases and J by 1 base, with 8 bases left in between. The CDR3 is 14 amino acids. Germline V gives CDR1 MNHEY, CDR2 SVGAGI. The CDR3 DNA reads TGTGCCAGCAGTTACGAGGGAAGGAACACTGAAGCTTTCTTT. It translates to CASSYEGRNTEAFF.

This CDR3 reads CASSERGEQETQYF. In DNA form, the CDR3 reads TGTGCCAGCAGTGAGCGGGGGGAACAAGAGACCCAGTACTTC. V gene TRBV25-1 combines with J gene TRBJ2-5, with TRBD2 identical over 8 bases. Germline CDR1 reads MGHDK; CDR2 reads SYGVNS. V lost 3 bases and J lost 2; bases outside the gene matches: 2. The CDR3 loop spans 14 amino acids.

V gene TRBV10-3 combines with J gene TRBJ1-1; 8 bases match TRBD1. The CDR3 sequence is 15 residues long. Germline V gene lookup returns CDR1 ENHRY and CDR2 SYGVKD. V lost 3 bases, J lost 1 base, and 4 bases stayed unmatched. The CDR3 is CAISDGQGSNTEAFF. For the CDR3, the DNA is TGTGCCATCAGTGACGGACAGGGTTCGAACACTGAAGCTTTCTTT.

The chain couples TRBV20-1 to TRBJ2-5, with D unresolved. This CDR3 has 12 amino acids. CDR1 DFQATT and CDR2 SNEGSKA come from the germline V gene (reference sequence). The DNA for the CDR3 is TGCAGCGAAACAGAGATGGGGGAGACCCAGTACTTC. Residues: CSETEMGETQYF.

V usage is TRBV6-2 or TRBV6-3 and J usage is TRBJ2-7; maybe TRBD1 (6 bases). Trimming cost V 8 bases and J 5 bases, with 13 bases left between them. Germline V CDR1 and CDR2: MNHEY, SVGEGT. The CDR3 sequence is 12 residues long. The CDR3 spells CASGTSGDEQYF. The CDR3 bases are TGTGCCAGCGGGACCTCAGGGGACGAGCAGTACTTC.

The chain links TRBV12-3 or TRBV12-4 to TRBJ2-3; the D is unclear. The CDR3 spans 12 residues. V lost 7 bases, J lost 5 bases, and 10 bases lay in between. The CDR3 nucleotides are TGTGCCAGCAACAAAGGGCTAGATACGCAGTATTTT. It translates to CASNKGLDTQYF.

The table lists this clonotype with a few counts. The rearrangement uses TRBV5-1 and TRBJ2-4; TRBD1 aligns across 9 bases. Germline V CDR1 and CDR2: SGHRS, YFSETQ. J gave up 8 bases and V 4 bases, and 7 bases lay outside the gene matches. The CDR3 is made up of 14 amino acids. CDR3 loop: CASSQTTGGDIQYF. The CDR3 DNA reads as TGCGCCAGCAGCCAGACGACAGGGGGAGACATTCAGTACTTC.

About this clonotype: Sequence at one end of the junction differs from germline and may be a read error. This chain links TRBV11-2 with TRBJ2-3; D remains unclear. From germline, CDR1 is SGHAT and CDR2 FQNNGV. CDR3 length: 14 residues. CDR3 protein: CASSLRRRTDAQYF. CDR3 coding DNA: TGTGCCAGCAGCCTAAGGCGCCGCACAGATGCGCAGTATTTT.